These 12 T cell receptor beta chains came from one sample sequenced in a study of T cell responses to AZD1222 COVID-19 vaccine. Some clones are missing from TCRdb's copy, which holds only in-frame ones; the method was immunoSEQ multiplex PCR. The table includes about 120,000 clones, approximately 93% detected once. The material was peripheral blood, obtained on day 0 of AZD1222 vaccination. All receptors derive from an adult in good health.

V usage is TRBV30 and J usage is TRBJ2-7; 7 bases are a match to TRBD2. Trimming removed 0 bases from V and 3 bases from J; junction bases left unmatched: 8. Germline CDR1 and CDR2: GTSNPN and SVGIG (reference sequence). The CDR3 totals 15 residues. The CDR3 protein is CAWSVASGTYYEQYF. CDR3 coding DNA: TGTGCCTGGAGTGTAGCTAGCGGAACATACTACGAGCAGTACTTC.

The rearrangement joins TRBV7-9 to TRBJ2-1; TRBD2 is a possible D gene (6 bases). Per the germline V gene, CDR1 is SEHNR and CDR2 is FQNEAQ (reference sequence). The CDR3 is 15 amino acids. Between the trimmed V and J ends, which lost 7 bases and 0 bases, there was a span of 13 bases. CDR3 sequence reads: CASTSGDGSYNEQFF. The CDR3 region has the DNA TGTGCCAGCACCTCGGGGGACGGCTCCTACAATGAGCAGTTCTTC. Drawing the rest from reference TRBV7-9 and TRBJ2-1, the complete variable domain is DTGVSQNPRHKITKRGQNVTFRCDPISEHNRLYWYRQTLGQGPEFLTYFQNEAQLEKSRLLSDRFSAERPKGSFSTLEIQRTEQGDSAMYLCASTSGDGSYNEQFFGPGTRLTVL.

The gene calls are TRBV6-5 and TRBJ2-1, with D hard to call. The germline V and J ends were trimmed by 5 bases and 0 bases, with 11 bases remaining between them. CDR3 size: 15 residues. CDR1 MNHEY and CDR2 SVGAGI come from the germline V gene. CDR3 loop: CASSQDRSSYNEQFF. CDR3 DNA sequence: TGTGCCAGCAGTCAGGACCGAAGCTCCTACAATGAGCAGTTCTTC.

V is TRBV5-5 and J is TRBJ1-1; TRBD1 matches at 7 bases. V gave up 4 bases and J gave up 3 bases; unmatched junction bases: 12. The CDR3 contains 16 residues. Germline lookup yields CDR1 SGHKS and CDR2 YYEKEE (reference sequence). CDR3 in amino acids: CASSQVVRGLYTEAFF. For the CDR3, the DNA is TGTGCCAGCAGCCAGGTGGTAAGGGGGCTGTACACTGAAGCTTTCTTT.

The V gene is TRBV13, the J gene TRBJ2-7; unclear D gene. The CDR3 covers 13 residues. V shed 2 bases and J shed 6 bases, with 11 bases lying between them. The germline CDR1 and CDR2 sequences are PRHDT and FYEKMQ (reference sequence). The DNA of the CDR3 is TGTGCCAGCAGCTTAAAAGGTACGACCGAGCAGTACTTC. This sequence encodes CASSLKGTTEQYF.

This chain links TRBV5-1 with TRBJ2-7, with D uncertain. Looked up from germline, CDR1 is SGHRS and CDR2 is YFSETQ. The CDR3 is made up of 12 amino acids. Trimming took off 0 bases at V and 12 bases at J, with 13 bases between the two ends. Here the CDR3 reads CASSLDFGWLYF. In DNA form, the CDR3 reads TGCGCCAGCAGCTTGGACTTCGGTTGGTTGTACTTC.

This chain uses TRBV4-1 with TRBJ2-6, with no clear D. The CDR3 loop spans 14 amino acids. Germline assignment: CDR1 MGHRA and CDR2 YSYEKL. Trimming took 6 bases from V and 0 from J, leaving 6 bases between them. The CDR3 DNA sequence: TGCGCCAGCAGACCACCCTCTGGGGCCAACGTCCTGACTTTC. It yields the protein CASRPPSGANVLTF.

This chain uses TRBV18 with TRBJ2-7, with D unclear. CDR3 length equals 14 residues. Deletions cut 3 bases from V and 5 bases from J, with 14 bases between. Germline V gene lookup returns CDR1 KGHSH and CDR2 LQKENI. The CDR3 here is CASSPPLAAHEQYF. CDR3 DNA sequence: TGTGCCAGCTCACCCCCCCTGGCGGCCCACGAGCAGTACTTC. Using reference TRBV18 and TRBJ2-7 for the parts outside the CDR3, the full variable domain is NAGVMQNPRHLVRRRGQEARLRCSPMKGHSHVYWYRQLPEEGLKFMVYLQKENIIDESGMPKERFSAEFPKEGPSILRIQQVVRGDSAAYFCASSPPLAAHEQYFGPGTRLTVT.

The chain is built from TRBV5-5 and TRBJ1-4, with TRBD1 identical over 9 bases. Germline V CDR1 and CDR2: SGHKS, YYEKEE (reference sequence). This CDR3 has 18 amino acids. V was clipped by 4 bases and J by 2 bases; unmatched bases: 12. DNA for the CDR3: TGTGCCAGCAGCACCCTCGGGACAGGGTTAACGACTAATGAAAAACTGTTTTTT. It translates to CASSTLGTGLTTNEKLFF.

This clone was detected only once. As DNA, the CDR3 is TGCGCCAGCAGTGATTCAGGAGCCAAAAACATTCAGTACTTC. Its protein product is CASSDSGAKNIQYF. The rearrangement uses TRBV10-2 and TRBJ2-4; D not certain. The CDR3 sequence is 14 residues long. Trimming shortened V by 3 bases and J by 0 bases, and 6 bases separated the two germline ends. Germline V gene lookup returns CDR1 WSHSY and CDR2 SAAADI.

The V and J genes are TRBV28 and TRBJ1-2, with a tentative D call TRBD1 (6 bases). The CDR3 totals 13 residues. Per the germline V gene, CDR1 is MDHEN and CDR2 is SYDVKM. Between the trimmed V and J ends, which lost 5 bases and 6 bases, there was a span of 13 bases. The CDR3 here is CASSISRGNGYTF. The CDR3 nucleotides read TGTGCCAGCAGTATCTCCAGGGGAAATGGCTACACCTTC.

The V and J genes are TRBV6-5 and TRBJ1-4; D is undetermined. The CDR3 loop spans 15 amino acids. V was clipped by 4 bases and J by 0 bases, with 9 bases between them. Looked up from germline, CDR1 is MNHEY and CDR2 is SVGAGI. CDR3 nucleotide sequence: TGTGCCAGCAGTTTTGGGGTTGCAACTAATGAAAAACTGTTTTTT. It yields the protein CASSFGVATNEKLFF.